These T cell receptor beta chains were read from a single sample in a study of blood T cells in healthy people across ages. TCRdb processed the 5' RACE reads anew with MiXCR; each CDR3 protein has one entry. The data hold approximately 810,000 distinct CDR3 sequences, with about 37% observed a single time. Sample: blood. The receptors were gathered from a man aged 18-30 years in good health. CDR3s include the opening cysteine and the closing phenylalanine or tryptophan. A D gene is named only where the DNA matches it firmly. Some rows have no size entry. The others give once, few or many, or a class for an expanded clone.

>.|TRBV7-3|TRBD2|TRBJ2-3
TGTGCCAGCAGCTCCAATGGGCTAGCGGGGACAGATACGCAGTATTTT
CASSSNGLAGTDTQYF
>.|TRBV13|.|TRBJ2-1
TGTGCCAGCAGCTCCGCCGGGGGGCTCGGCTCCTACAATGAGCAGTTCTTC
CASSSAGGLGSYNEQFF
>many|TRBV7-2|.|TRBJ1-5
TGTGCCAGCAGCTTATGGCGGGAGCAGCCCCAGCATTTT
CASSLWREQPQHF
>few|TRBV27|.|TRBJ1-5
TGTGCCAGCAGTTTATTGGGTTGGGGAGATCAGCCCCAGCATTTT
CASSLLGWGDQPQHF
>many|TRBV7-2|.|TRBJ2-7
TGTGCCAGCAGCTTCGGCGCGGAATCCTACGAGCAGTACTTC
CASSFGAESYEQYF
>.|TRBV29-1|.|TRBJ2-7
TGCAGCGCCCAGAGAGGAGTTTACGAGCAGTACTTC
CSAQRGVYEQYF
>.|TRBV5-5|TRBD2|TRBJ2-1
TGTGCCAGCAGGCTAGGCGGGGGGCAATACAATGAGCAGTTCTTC
CASRLGGGQYNEQFF
>.|TRBV29-1|.|TRBJ1-2
TGCAGCGTTGAAGAGCGGGAGTACTATGGCTACACCTTC
CSVEEREYYGYTF
>.|TRBV3-1|.|TRBJ2-2
TGTGCCAGCACCAGACTAGTTACCGGGGAGCTGTTTTTT
CASTRLVTGELFF
>once|TRBV3-1|.|TRBJ1-2
TGTGCCTGCAGCCAAGATATAGGGACGGATTATGGCTACACCTTC
CACSQDIGTDYGYTF
>.|TRBV10-3|.|TRBJ1-4
TGTGCCATCAGTGAGGGGACCCGGGGAAGGAAAAAACTGTTTTTT
CAISEGTRGRKKLFF
>.|TRBV20-1|TRBD2|TRBJ2-5
TGCAGTGCTAAGGTCGGGGGGGGAGGTGAGCAGTACTTC
CSAKVGGGGEQYF
>.|TRBV4-2|TRBD2|TRBJ2-6
TGTGCCAGCAGCCAAAGCCAAAGGACTAGCGGGAGGCCGAGCTCTGGGGCCAACGTCCTGACTTTC
CASSQSQRTSGRPSSGANVLTF
>few|TRBV20-1|TRBD2|TRBJ2-5
TGCAGTGCTAGCTTGGCTAGCGGGGGGAGTGAGCAGTACTTC
CSASLASGGSEQYF
>few|TRBV10-2|TRBD1|TRBJ2-3
TGCGCCAGCAGGTGGACAGGGAGGTCCACAGATACGCAGTATTTT
CASRWTGRSTDTQYF
>many|TRBV10-3|.|TRBJ2-7
TGTGCCATCAGTGAGTCACAGGTTGGCTCCTACAATGAGCAGTACTTC
CAISESQVGSYNEQYF
>many|TRBV12-3/TRBV12-4|.|TRBJ2-5
TGTGCCAGCAGTTTGGAGACCCAGTACTTC
CASSLETQYF
>.|TRBV29-1|.|TRBJ2-1
TGCAGCGTGGGGGGACACCCAAGCTCCTACAATGAGCAGTTCTTC
CSVGGHPSSYNEQFF
>few|TRBV11-3|.|TRBJ2-4
TGTGCCAGCAGCACGGACAGTTCCATTCAGTACTTC
CASSTDSSIQYF
>.|TRBV9|.|TRBJ2-1
TGTGCCAGCAGCGTAGCGAAAGAGCAGGGTGAGCAGTTCTTC
CASSVAKEQGEQFF
>.|TRBV7-2|.|TRBJ1-3
TGTGCCAGCAGCCAGACAGTCACGGGAAACACCATATATTTT
CASSQTVTGNTIYF
>.|TRBV20-1|.|TRBJ2-1
TGCAGTGCTGCCTCCCAAGACAATGAGCAGTTCTTC
CSAASQDNEQFF
>.|TRBV6-6|.|TRBJ2-1
TGTGCCAGCAGTTACTCGACCTGGGGTAAGAATGAGCAGTTCTTC
CASSYSTWGKNEQFF
>.|TRBV6-6|TRBD2|TRBJ2-3
TGTGCCAGCAGTGACCCTAGCGGGAGCGCAGATACGCAGTATTTT
CASSDPSGSADTQYF
>once|TRBV12-3/TRBV12-4|.|TRBJ1-2
TGTGCCAGCAGTGTTACGAGATTGGGCTATGGCTACACCTTC
CASSVTRLGYGYTF
>many|TRBV6-5|.|TRBJ2-7
TGTGCCAGCAGTCCTTCGTCAGCCTACGAGCAGTACTTC
CASSPSSAYEQYF
>.|TRBV7-2|.|TRBJ2-6
TGTGCCAGCAGCTTAGGGGCCCAGGGACACCTGAGCTCTGGGGCCAACGTCCTGACTTTC
CASSLGAQGHLSSGANVLTF
>.|TRBV3-1|.|TRBJ2-7
TGTGCCAGCAGCCAACCTTTGGAGCCTGGTGAGCAGTACTTC
CASSQPLEPGEQYF
>.|TRBV20-1|TRBD2|TRBJ2-5
TGCAGTGCCTCTATGGGACTAGCGGGGGTCATAGAGACCCAGTACTTC
CSASMGLAGVIETQYF
>few|TRBV3-1|.|TRBJ1-1
TGTGCCAGCAGCCGGAGAGGGGGCACTGAAGCTTTCTTT
CASSRRGGTEAFF
>.|TRBV6-5|.|TRBJ2-1
TGTGCCGGCAGTTACTCGAGTACAGAAGGCTACGAGCAGTTCTTC
CAGSYSSTEGYEQFF
>.|TRBV14|TRBD1|TRBJ1-1
TGTGCCAGCAGCCAAGATGGGACAGTATCGAACACTGAAGCTTTCTTT
CASSQDGTVSNTEAFF
>few|TRBV4-1|.|TRBJ2-5
TGCGCCAGCAGCCAACCTGCGGGACCCTCGGAGACCCAGTACTTC
CASSQPAGPSETQYF
>.|TRBV14|.|TRBJ2-5
TGTGCCAGCAGCCAAGACACAACCTTTGGGACCCAGTACTTC
CASSQDTTFGTQYF
>.|TRBV7-2|.|TRBJ1-5
TGTGCCAGCAGCTTTAACAGCCAGAATCAGCCCCAGCATTTT
CASSFNSQNQPQHF
>.|TRBV12-3/TRBV12-4|.|TRBJ2-7
TGTGCCAGCAGTAGGACTGTGCGCGAGCAGTACTTC
CASSRTVREQYF
>few|TRBV14|.|TRBJ2-3
TGTGCCAGCAGCCATGGACAGTGGGTTGCGGATACGCAGTATTTT
CASSHGQWVADTQYF
>many|TRBV29-1|TRBD1|TRBJ2-1
TGCAGCGTTGTCATGGGGGACAGCTACAATGAGCAGTTCTTC
CSVVMGDSYNEQFF
>few|TRBV4-3|.|TRBJ2-5
TGCGCCAGCAGCCAATCGAGGGGGGGCCGGGAGACCCAGTACTTC
CASSQSRGGRETQYF
>.|TRBV2|.|TRBJ2-7
TGTGCCAGCACTGGAAGTGTTTACATTCACAATGAGCAGTACTTC
CASTGSVYIHNEQYF
>many|TRBV20-1|.|TRBJ1-5
TGCAGTGCTTCCCCCACCAATCAGCCCCAGCATTTT
CSASPTNQPQHF
>.|TRBV12-3/TRBV12-4|.|TRBJ2-3
TGTGTCAGCAGTCGACAGGGCACAGATACGCAGTATTTT
CVSSRQGTDTQYF
>.|TRBV19|TRBD2|TRBJ2-1
TGTGCCAGTAGTAGCCCTCGAACTAGCGGGCGGTTCTTC
CASSSPRTSGRFF
>few|TRBV4-1|TRBD2|TRBJ2-1
TGCGCCAGCAGCCGCCGAATTAGCGGGGCCTCCTACAATGAGCAGTTCTTC
CASSRRISGASYNEQFF
>once|TRBV5-1|.|TRBJ1-1
TGCGCCAGCAGCTTGTCGCAAACCCCCGGTGAAGCTTTCTTT
CASSLSQTPGEAFF
>many|TRBV7-2|.|TRBJ2-1
TGTGCCAGCAGCTTAGTGGGCGGACGAGACTACAATGAGCAGTTCTTC
CASSLVGGRDYNEQFF
>few|TRBV6-5|.|TRBJ1-2
TGTGCCAGCAGTTCAGCAGGGTCATTCTATGGCTACACCTTC
CASSSAGSFYGYTF
>many|TRBV20-1|.|TRBJ2-7
TGCAGTGCCCGGGACTCGAGCTCCTACGAGCAGTACTTC
CSARDSSSYEQYF
>.|TRBV2|TRBD1|TRBJ1-2
TGTGCCAGCAGTGAACGCACGGACAGGCGCTACACCTTC
CASSERTDRRYTF
>.|TRBV10-3|.|TRBJ1-2
TGTGCCATCAGGGCAGGGGAACATGGCTACACCTTC
CAIRAGEHGYTF
>.|TRBV14|TRBD1|TRBJ2-3
TGTACCAGCAGCCAAGGACAGGGGGGTTGGAATACGCAGTATTTT
CTSSQGQGGWNTQYF
>few|TRBV20-1|TRBD2|TRBJ2-1
TGCAGTGCTAGAAGGACTAGCGGGGGTCCTCGGGGGGGATACGATGAGCAGTTCTTC
CSARRTSGGPRGGYDEQFF
>.|TRBV12-3/TRBV12-4|TRBD1|TRBJ1-5
TGTGCCAGCAGTTTGACAGGGGTGGAGGGTCAGCCCCAGCATTTT
CASSLTGVEGQPQHF
>.|TRBV18|TRBD1|TRBJ2-3
TGTGCCAGCCCACCCAGTGACAGGGGAAGCACAGATACGCAGTATTTT
CASPPSDRGSTDTQYF
>few|TRBV29-1|.|TRBJ1-1
TGCAGCGTCGCTACTACAGCGAACACTGAAGCTTTCTTT
CSVATTANTEAFF
>.|TRBV20-1|.|TRBJ2-5
TGCAGTGCTAGAGATCTCCGTACAGGGGAGGCCCAGTACTTC
CSARDLRTGEAQYF
>.|TRBV12-3/TRBV12-4|.|TRBJ2-2
TGTGCCAGCAGTACCGGGACTGGGGCGGGGGAGCTGTTTTTT
CASSTGTGAGELFF
>.|TRBV20-1|.|TRBJ1-1
TGCAGTGCTACCCCGGCGGGTTGGACTGAAGCTTTCTTT
CSATPAGWTEAFF
>.|TRBV5-1|.|TRBJ2-7
TGCGCCAGCAGCCCTGGTGGAACTGAGCAGTACTTC
CASSPGGTEQYF
>.|TRBV5-1|.|TRBJ1-4
TGCGCCAGCAGCTCCAACCTTGCGGGGGCAACTAATGAAAAACTGTTTTTT
CASSSNLAGATNEKLFF